This T cell receptor (beta chain) was sequenced in a study of CD8 T cells in ankylosing spondylitis. This clonotype appeared many times. TCRdb ran MiXCR on the 5' RACE reads and lists one entry per CDR3 protein. The table has about 130,000 distinct CDR3 sequences, about a tenth seen once. V lost 5 bases and J lost 4; bases outside the gene matches: 6. The CDR3 totals 14 residues. Germline CDR1 reads SQVTM; CDR2 reads ANQGSEA. This chain connects TRBV29-1 to TRBJ2-2; 8 positions match TRBD2. The receptor was derived from a male donor with ankylosing spondylitis or in good health (not recorded which). Input material: blood, either unsorted or a sorted T cell fraction (not recorded which). CDR3 region: CSVKTSGVTGELFF. The CDR3 DNA reads as TGCAGCGTTAAAACTAGCGGCGTCACCGGGGAGCTGTTTTTT.